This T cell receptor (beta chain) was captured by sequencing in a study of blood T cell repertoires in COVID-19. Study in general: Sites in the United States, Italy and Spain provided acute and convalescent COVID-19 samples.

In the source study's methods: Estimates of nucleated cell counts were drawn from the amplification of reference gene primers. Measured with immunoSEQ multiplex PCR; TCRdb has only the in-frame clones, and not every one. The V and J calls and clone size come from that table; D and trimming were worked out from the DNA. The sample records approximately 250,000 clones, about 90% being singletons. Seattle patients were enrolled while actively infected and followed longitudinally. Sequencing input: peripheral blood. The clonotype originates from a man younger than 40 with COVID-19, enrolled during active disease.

CDR3 in DNA: TGTGCCAGCAGCCGGGGGGTCAATGAGCAGTTCTTC. Translated, it gives CASSRGVNEQFF. The chain is built from TRBV6-5 and TRBJ2-1, with 7 bases lining up with TRBD2. Germline V lookup: CDR1 MNHEY, CDR2 SVGAGI. This CDR3 spans 12 amino acids. J was trimmed by 6 bases and V by 6 bases; bases with no gene match: 2.